Listed here are 14 T cell receptor beta chains from one sample, sequenced in a study of STAT5B mutations in CD4+ large granular lymphocyte leukemia. The data were produced by immunoSEQ multiplex PCR, yet TCRdb's version contains in-frame clones alone and is incomplete. The table lists about 21,000 clones, roughly 75% of them singletons. The specimen sequenced was CD4+ T cells from blood buffy coats. These TCRs come from a human donor in good health.

The DNA of the CDR3 is TGCGCCAGCAGCCAAGATAAGCGCGGGACTAATGAGCAGTTCTTC. This codes for CASSQDKRGTNEQFF. This chain links TRBV4-1 with TRBJ2-1; D is possibly TRBD2 (6 bases). CDR1 and CDR2 (germline): MGHRA, YSYEKL. Trimming removed 0 bases from V and 7 bases from J, with 13 bases in between. The CDR3 consists of 15 residues.

V usage is TRBV27 and J usage is TRBJ1-3; D is uncertain. The germline gives CDR1 MNHEY, CDR2 SMNVEV (reference sequence). This CDR3 contains 15 residues. Trimming left V 6 bases short and J 3 bases short, with 15 bases between. The CDR3 region is CASRGLSGLGNTIYF. The CDR3 DNA is TGTGCCAGCAGAGGTCTCTCGGGCCTTGGAAACACCATATATTTT.

The CDR3 here is CASGTSAADTQYF. CDR3 bases: TGCGCCAGCGGGACTAGCGCGGCAGATACGCAGTATTTT. V is TRBV10-2 and J is TRBJ2-3, with 10 nucleotides matching TRBD2. J lost 4 bases, V lost 8 bases, and 3 bases had no gene match. CDR1 and CDR2 (germline): WSHSY, SAAADI. There are 13 residues in the CDR3.

This chain uses TRBV10-1 with TRBJ2-1; TRBD2 aligns across 11 bases. Germline V gene sequence: CDR1 WNHNN, CDR2 SYGVQD (reference sequence). J gave up 13 bases and V 7 bases, and 9 bases lay outside the gene matches. The CDR3 has 13 amino acids. CDR3 protein: CASNRGLADLQFF. As DNA, the CDR3 is TGCGCCAGCAACAGGGGACTAGCGGACCTCCAGTTCTTC.

This chain uses TRBV19 with TRBJ2-5; 11 nucleotides line up with TRBD2. The V gene end was trimmed by 4 bases and the J gene end by 0 bases; junction bases not matched to a gene: 4. The germline gives CDR1 LNHDA, CDR2 SQIVND (reference sequence). This CDR3 spans 16 amino acids. CDR3 DNA: TGTGCCAGTAGTACGGGACTAGCGGAATACCAAGAGACCCAGTACTTC. Its translation: CASSTGLAEYQETQYF.

This chain connects TRBV29-1 to TRBJ2-2; a possible D gene is TRBD1 (6 bases). The CDR3 has 12 residues. Germline-derived CDR1 and CDR2 are SQVTM and ANQGSEA. Trimming pared 6 bases from V and 6 bases from J, leaving 11 bases between. The CDR3 sequence is CSVARGSGELFF. DNA of the CDR3: TGCAGCGTCGCCAGGGGATCCGGGGAGCTGTTTTTT.

This clone occurred once. The gene calls are TRBV28 and TRBJ2-4, with a possible D match to TRBD2 (5 bases). The germline V gene encodes CDR1 MDHEN and CDR2 SYDVKM. The CDR3 spans 15 residues. V lost 1 base to trimming and J lost 6 bases, with 13 bases between them. CDR3 sequence (DNA): TGTGCCAGCAGTTTATCAGCCAGTGGAGGAAACATTCAGTACTTC. Translation gives CASSLSASGGNIQYF.

This chain links TRBV27 with TRBJ1-3, with 7 bases fitting TRBD1. The junction had 2 bases not matched to a gene; V was cut back by 5 bases and J by 4 bases. Germline CDR1 is MNHEY and CDR2 is SMNVEV (reference sequence). The CDR3 spans 13 residues. The CDR3 sequence: CASSPTGGNTIYF. The CDR3 coding sequence is TGTGCCAGCAGTCCGACAGGGGGAAACACCATATATTTT.

The V and J genes are TRBV6-5 and TRBJ1-3; no definite D call. This CDR3 comprises 13 residues. CDR1 and CDR2 from the germline V gene are MNHEY and SVGAGI. Trimming cost V 5 bases and J 0 bases, with 5 bases left between them. CDR3 in DNA: TGTGCCAGCAGTGACGGCTCTGGAAACACCATATATTTT. Protein: CASSDGSGNTIYF.

A single count supports this clone. The genes are TRBV6-5 and TRBJ2-5; a possible D gene is TRBD2 (5 bases). The DNA end favors TRBJ2-7, so the J call may be wrong. This CDR3 has 16 amino acids. CDR1 is MNHEY and CDR2 is SVGAGI in the germline V gene. DNA of the CDR3: TGTGCCAGCAGTTACTATGTCCCAGGAGGCTCCTACGAGCAGTACTTC. This encodes CASSYYVPGGSYEQYF.

J is TRBJ1-3 and V is TRBV18; possibly TRBD1 for D (5 bases). The CDR3 extends over 14 amino acids. Looked up from germline, CDR1 is KGHSH and CDR2 is LQKENI. Between the trimmed V and J ends, which lost 2 bases and 3 bases, there was a span of 8 bases. The DNA for the CDR3 is TGTGCCAGCTCACCAACGGGGGGTGGAAACACCATATATTTT. Translated: CASSPTGGGNTIYF. The whole variable domain, filled in from reference TRBV18 and TRBJ1-3, reads NAGVMQNPRHLVRRRGQEARLRCSPMKGHSHVYWYRQLPEEGLKFMVYLQKENIIDESGMPKERFSAEFPKEGPSILRIQQVVRGDSAAYFCASSPTGGGNTIYFGEGSWLTVV.

The chain is built from TRBV11-3 and TRBJ1-1, with a possible D match to TRBD1 (5 bases). This CDR3 is built from 14 residues. Germline lookup yields CDR1 SGHNT and CDR2 YENEEA. Trimming took 1 base from V and 8 from J, leaving 14 bases between them. CDR3 sequence (DNA): TGTGCCAGCAGCTTAGGAGGGGACCGTAAAGAAGCTTTCTTT. It encodes CASSLGGDRKEAFF.

This sequence joins TRBV7-2 and TRBJ2-1; 9 nucleotides match TRBD2. The CDR3 contains 16 residues. CDR1 and CDR2 (germline): SGHTA, FQGNSA. Trimming at V came to 5 bases and at J to 6 bases, leaving 11 bases not matched to a gene. The CDR3 here is CASSPRGASGINEQFF. The CDR3 DNA reads TGTGCCAGCAGCCCTAGGGGGGCTAGCGGGATCAATGAGCAGTTCTTC.

V usage is TRBV28 and J usage is TRBJ1-2; D is unclear. V shed 8 bases and J shed 7 bases, with 14 bases lying between them. Germline CDR1 is MDHEN and CDR2 is SYDVKM. This CDR3 contains 12 residues. The CDR3 coding sequence is TGTGCCAGCGGATGGCGAGGTGGTGGCTACACCTTC. It specifies CASGWRGGGYTF.